The 29 T cell receptor beta chains below were found in one sample sequenced in a study of human T cells and chemical hapten exposure. TCRdb passed the RACE reads through MiXCR, listing each CDR3 protein once. The data contain around 300,000 distinct CDR3 sequences, approximately 5% of them seen just once; the ten biggest clones take up under 9.5%. As to time point: pre-sensitization, week 0. Treatment here: therapeutic diphenylcyclopropenone sensitization with weekly scalp DPC. The input for sequencing was whole blood, taken in connection with sensitization to the hapten diphenylcyclopropenone (DPC). These receptors all stem from a woman aged 18-35 years with alopecia areata. Some clones in this sample may be carry-over from other donors' samples.

This clonotype has a count of ten or more. The V call is TRBV14, the J call TRBJ1-4; TRBD1 is a possible D gene (5 bases). The germline V gene encodes CDR1 SGHDN and CDR2 FVKESK. This CDR3 has 13 residues. Trimming removed 4 bases from V and 6 bases from J, with 9 bases in between. CDR3: CASSLGGYEKLFF. In DNA form, the CDR3 reads TGTGCCAGCAGCCTGGGGGGGTATGAAAAACTGTTTTTT. Looking up the rest from reference TRBV14 and TRBJ1-4 gives the full variable domain: EAGVTQFPSHSVIEKGQTVTLRCDPISGHDNLYWYRRVMGKEIKFLLHFVKESKQDESGMPNNRFLAERTGGTYSTLKVQPAELEDSGVYFCASSLGGYEKLFFGSGTQLSVL.

This clonotype showed up many times. The V call is TRBV21-1, the J call TRBJ1-1; the table's D gene call, TRBD1, was not cross checked with the DNA. TRBV21-1 is a pseudogene locus. This CDR3 comprises 16 residues. CDR3 sequence: CASRDGDRRQNTEAFF. CDR3 DNA sequence: TGTGCCAGCAGAGACGGGGACAGGCGACAGAACACTGAAGCTTTCTTT.

Ten or more counts support this clonotype. The chain joins TRBV7-8 to TRBJ1-4; D ambiguous. Trimming took off 2 bases at V and 0 bases at J, with 10 bases between the two ends. This CDR3 comprises 16 residues. Germline V CDR1 and CDR2: SGHVS, FQNEAQ. The CDR3 DNA reads as TGTGCCAGCAGCTTAAACGTGTGGGCAACTAATGAAAAACTGTTTTTT. Translation: CASSLNVWATNEKLFF. Full variable domain (rest looked up from reference TRBV7-8 and TRBJ1-4): GAGVSQSPRYKVAKRGQDVALRCDPISGHVSLFWYQQALGQGPEFLTYFQNEAQLDKSGLPSDRFFAERPEGSVSTLKIQRTQQEDSAVYLCASSLNVWATNEKLFFGSGTQLSVL.

The rearrangement joins TRBV9 to TRBJ2-3; no firm D call. Trimming took off 3 bases at V and 2 bases at J, with 22 bases between the two ends. This CDR3 has 18 amino acids. The V gene's germline CDR1 is SGDLS and CDR2 YYNGEE. CDR3 sequence (DNA): TGTGCCAGCAGCGGAGTGCCCCAAGAGATTTCGATCACAGATACGCAGTATTTT. Translation gives CASSGVPQEISITDTQYF.

The chain is built from TRBV5-1 and TRBJ2-7; D is possibly TRBD2 (6 bases). V lost 4 bases to trimming and J lost 2 bases, with 19 bases between them. This CDR3 is built from 16 residues. The V gene's germline CDR1 is SGHRS and CDR2 YFSETQ. The CDR3 region has the DNA TGCGCCAGCAGCGAGAGCGGAGGGACGCTGACCTACGAGCAGTACTTC. Translation: CASSESGGTLTYEQYF. Supplemented by reference TRBV5-1 and TRBJ2-7, the full variable domain reads KAGVTQTPRYLIKTRGQQVTLSCSPISGHRSVSWYQQTPGQGLQFLFEYFSETQRNKGNFPGRFSGRQFSNSRSEMNVSTLELGDSALYLCASSESGGTLTYEQYFGPGTRLTVT.

The rearrangement links TRBV6-4 to TRBJ1-4, with 7 bases matching TRBD1. J lost 5 bases, V lost 6 bases, and 12 bases had no gene match. Germline values: CDR1 MRHNA, CDR2 SNTAGT. The CDR3 is 16 residues long. The CDR3: CASRPRGSHPNEKLFF. The CDR3 nucleotides are TGTGCCAGCAGACCCAGGGGGTCTCACCCCAATGAAAAACTGTTTTTT.

The sample holds a few counts of this clonotype. The chain carries TRBV9 and TRBJ1-1; 8 bases are a match to TRBD1. From germline, CDR1 is SGDLS and CDR2 YYNGEE. CDR3 length equals 14 residues. With V trimmed by 4 bases and J by 6 bases, 8 bases remained unmatched. The CDR3 DNA is TGTGCCAGCAGCCCTTGGACAGGGACTGCTGAAGCTTTCTTT. Amino acid sequence: CASSPWTGTAEAFF.

This clonotype showed up many times. V gene TRBV20-1 combines with J gene TRBJ1-1; D is undetermined. V was pared by 0 bases and J by 5 bases, with 13 bases between. The germline gives CDR1 DFQATT, CDR2 SNEGSKA (reference sequence). The CDR3 spans 14 residues. The CDR3 DNA sequence: TGCAGTGCTAGAGATCGGGTAATCGGAACTGAAGCTTTCTTT. Translating gives CSARDRVIGTEAFF.

CDR3 sequence: CASSLDGSPEETQYF. The CDR3, as DNA: TGCGCCAGCAGCTTGGATGGGTCCCCCGAAGAGACCCAGTACTTC. The chain carries TRBV5-1 and TRBJ2-5; D uncertain. Trimming cost V 0 bases and J 3 bases, with 12 bases left between them. The CDR3 runs 15 residues. Germline-derived CDR1 and CDR2 are SGHRS and YFSETQ.

In its sample, this clonotype was seen many times. This sequence joins TRBV12-3 or TRBV12-4 and TRBJ2-1; TRBD2 is a possible D gene (5 bases). The ends were cut back, 6 bases at V and 8 bases at J, with 8 bases in the middle. The CDR3 loop spans 11 amino acids. The CDR3: CASSGVDEQFF. For the CDR3, the DNA is TGTGCCAGCAGCGGGGTCGATGAGCAGTTCTTC.

This clonotype appeared a few times. The chain carries TRBV6-5 and TRBJ1-5; TRBD1 aligns across 12 bases. Germline CDR1 reads MNHEY; CDR2 reads SVGAGI. V shed 0 bases, J shed 9 bases, and the junction held 3 bases outside the gene matches. CDR3 size: 15 residues. This chain's CDR3 is CASSYSGQGAMPQHF. DNA of the CDR3: TGTGCCAGCAGTTACTCGGGACAGGGGGCTATGCCCCAGCATTTT.

In this sample, this clonotype turned up a few times. The chain carries TRBV6-1 and TRBJ1-2; D unresolved. CDR1 is MNHNS and CDR2 is SASEGT in the germline V gene. V lost 2 bases and J lost 0, with 10 bases in between. The CDR3 extends over 15 amino acids. The CDR3 here is CASSESPVANYGYTF. The CDR3 nucleotides are TGTGCCAGCAGTGAATCGCCGGTAGCTAACTATGGCTACACCTTC.

This clonotype was seen a handful of times. This chain joins TRBV9 and TRBJ1-2, with unresolved D. This CDR3 spans 14 amino acids. Germline-derived CDR1 and CDR2 are SGDLS and YYNGEE. Trimming removed 4 bases from V and 4 bases from J, with 14 bases in between. The CDR3 loop is CASSPAPVTYGYTF. CDR3 sequence (DNA): TGTGCCAGCAGCCCGGCCCCGGTAACCTATGGCTACACCTTC.

This clonotype was picked up a small number of times. J is TRBJ2-3 and V is TRBV20-1, with TRBD2 matching 8 bases. The CDR3 runs to 16 residues. The V gene's germline CDR1 is DFQATT and CDR2 SNEGSKA (reference sequence). The J segment lost 4 bases and the V segment lost 5 bases, leaving 14 bases of the junction unmatched. DNA for the CDR3: TGCAGTGCTCGAATCGGGGGGACTAGAAGAGCAGATACGCAGTATTTT. Translation gives CSARIGGTRRADTQYF.

This clonotype was counted between two and nine times. The rearrangement joins TRBV3-1 to TRBJ2-1, with D hard to call. The CDR3 is made up of 15 amino acids. V was shortened by 1 base and J by 1 base, with 8 bases between the two germline ends. Per the germline V gene, CDR1 is LGHDT and CDR2 is YNNKEL (reference sequence). CDR3: CASSQGPKSYNEQFF. DNA of the CDR3: TGTGCCAGCAGCCAAGGCCCTAAATCCTACAATGAGCAGTTCTTC.

V gene TRBV11-2 combines with J gene TRBJ2-3; TRBD2 is a possible D gene (5 bases). The germline V gene encodes CDR1 SGHAT and CDR2 FQNNGV. The CDR3 has 15 residues. The V gene lost 5 bases and the J gene lost 2 bases, with 14 bases spanning the gap. The CDR3 DNA reads TGTGCCAGCAGCCCCTGGGGAGCCCCCACAGATACGCAGTATTTT. It is translated as CASSPWGAPTDTQYF.

This clonotype was seen repeatedly, ten times or more. The V and J genes are TRBV10-3 and TRBJ2-3; 10 positions agree with TRBD2. V lost 5 bases, J lost 5 bases, and 13 bases stayed unmatched. This CDR3 comprises 17 residues. CDR1 and CDR2 (germline): ENHRY, SYGVKD. CDR3 in amino acids: CAISLNPTSGDIDTQYF. The CDR3 region has the DNA TGTGCCATCAGTTTGAACCCCACTAGCGGGGATATAGATACGCAGTATTTT.

J is TRBJ2-3 and V is TRBV7-2, with TRBD1 as a possible D gene (6 bases). Germline CDR1 reads SGHTA; CDR2 reads FQGNSA. Trimming left V 6 bases short and J 0 bases short, with 16 bases between. CDR3 length equals 16 residues. This CDR3 reads CASRLTLGASTDTQYF. The CDR3 DNA follows: TGTGCCAGCAGGTTAACTCTGGGGGCTAGCACAGATACGCAGTATTTT. Full variable domain (missing parts from reference TRBV7-2 and TRBJ2-3): GAGVSQSPSNKVTEKGKDVELRCDPISGHTALYWYRQSLGQGLEFLIYFQGNSAPDKSGLPSDRFSAERTGGSVSTLTIQRTQQEDSAVYLCASRLTLGASTDTQYFGPGTRLTVL.

The chain carries TRBV12-3 or TRBV12-4 and TRBJ1-4; D gene unclear. The CDR3 runs 12 residues. The V end was cut by 8 bases, the J end by 6 bases, with 10 bases between. The CDR3 coding sequence is TGTGCCAGCCGCCGACCTGATGAAAAACTGTTTTTT. The encoded protein is CASRRPDEKLFF.

This clonotype has more than one count but fewer than ten. The chain joins TRBV5-6 to TRBJ2-1; D is perhaps TRBD2 (5 bases). CDR1 and CDR2 from the germline V gene are SGHDT and YYEEEE. Trimming removed 0 bases from V and 3 bases from J, with 10 bases in between. This CDR3 spans 15 amino acids. The CDR3: CASSLVGVRYNEQFF. CDR3 coding DNA: TGTGCCAGCAGCTTGGTCGGGGTACGCTACAATGAGCAGTTCTTC.

This clonotype appeared a few times. This rearrangement joins TRBV28 to TRBJ2-7, with D perhaps being TRBD1 or TRBD2 (6 bases each). CDR1 is MDHEN and CDR2 is SYDVKM in the germline V gene. The ends were cut back, 3 bases at V and 4 bases at J, with 16 bases in the middle. The CDR3 loop spans 15 amino acids. The DNA for the CDR3 is TGTGCCAGCAGTTTGGGCCACGGAGGGGGTTACGAGCAGTACTTC. Amino acids: CASSLGHGGGYEQYF.

This clonotype appeared a few times. The chain employs TRBV15 and TRBJ1-4; D uncertain. This CDR3 has 14 residues. The germline V gene has CDR1 LNHNV and CDR2 YYDKDF (reference sequence). V lost 1 base, J lost 5 bases, and 8 bases lay in between. CDR3 protein: CATSRGGQNEKLFF. DNA of the CDR3: TGTGCCACCAGCAGAGGAGGGCAAAATGAAAAACTGTTTTTT.

A few counts support this clonotype. CDR3 nucleotide sequence: TGCAGTGCTGCCGGGACCCACTACGAGCAGTACTTC. This sequence encodes CSAAGTHYEQYF. The rearrangement uses TRBV20-1 and TRBJ2-7; D tentatively fits TRBD1 or TRBD2 (5 bases each). The length of the CDR3 is 12 residues. Trimming left V 5 bases short and J 3 bases short, with 11 bases between. Per germline, CDR1 DFQATT and CDR2 SNEGSKA (reference sequence).

This chain joins TRBV7-6 and TRBJ2-3; 12 bases map to TRBD2. Germline CDR1 SGHVS, CDR2 FNYEAQ. The CDR3 is 16 residues long. The junction had 7 bases not matched to a gene; V was cut back by 3 bases and J by 6 bases. The CDR3 sequence: CASSFSSGGALDTQYF. CDR3 nucleotides: TGTGCCAGCAGCTTCTCTAGCGGGGGGGCTTTGGATACGCAGTATTTT.

This clonotype has only a few counts. The chain has TRBV5-1 and TRBJ2-6; D remains ambiguous. Germline V lookup: CDR1 SGHRS, CDR2 YFSETQ. Trimming took off 2 bases at V and 1 base at J, with 7 bases between the two ends. There are 15 residues in the CDR3. The DNA for the CDR3 is TGCGCCAGCAGCTTTCCAGAATCTGGGGCCAACGTCCTGACTTTC. Residues: CASSFPESGANVLTF.

The rearrangement uses TRBV18 and TRBJ1-1; possible D gene TRBD1, 5 bases. The germline gives CDR1 KGHSH, CDR2 LQKENI. Trimming took off 4 bases at V and 1 base at J, with 10 bases between the two ends. CDR3 length: 14 residues. The CDR3 is CASSQFGGNTEAFF. The CDR3 bases are TGTGCCAGCTCACAGTTTGGGGGGAACACTGAAGCTTTCTTT.

This clonotype was seen many times. This rearrangement joins TRBV12-3 or TRBV12-4 to TRBJ2-1; a weak D match, TRBD2 (5 bases). The CDR3 covers 12 residues. V was pared by 5 bases and J by 6 bases, with 8 bases between. The CDR3 bases are TGTGCCAGCAGTATCGGAGGCAATGAGCAGTTCTTC. Residues: CASSIGGNEQFF.

There are many counts of this clonotype. The chain carries TRBV5-5 and TRBJ2-3, with 8 bases matching TRBD2. The CDR3 length is 16 residues. The germline CDR1 and CDR2 sequences are SGHKS and YYEKEE (reference sequence). V gave up 2 bases and J gave up 6 bases; unmatched junction bases: 11. CDR3 nucleotides: TGTGCCAGCAGCTTTTTGGCCGGGGGGGCGTCTGATACGCAGTATTTT. This gives the protein CASSFLAGGASDTQYF.

The genes are TRBV7-9 and TRBJ2-3; D uncertain. Trimming took off 5 bases at V and 0 bases at J, with 12 bases between the two ends. CDR1 is SEHNR and CDR2 is FQNEAQ in the germline V gene (reference sequence). CDR3 size: 15 residues. The CDR3 coding sequence is TGTGCCAGCAGCGTTAGTGGGGATAGCACAGATACGCAGTATTTT. As protein: CASSVSGDSTDTQYF.